The entry below describes one TCR beta chain. Original analysis: Amplified reference gene primers provided the basis for estimating nucleated cell counts. Measured with immunoSEQ multiplex PCR; TCRdb has only the in-frame clones, and not every one. That table supplies the V and J calls and clone size; D and trimming were determined from the DNA. The data show around 120,000 clones, 65% to 80% seen once. This record belongs to a study of blood T cell repertoires in COVID-19. Study summary: In each case, the material was cDNA or gDNA derived from T cells, B-cell-depleted T cells, or PBMCs.

With 4 bases clipped from V and 9 bases from J, the junction kept 9 bases outside the gene matches. CDR1 and CDR2 from the germline V gene are KGHSY and FQNENV. The CDR3 is 15 residues long. V gene TRBV16 combines with J gene TRBJ1-6; 7 nucleotides match TRBD1. The origin of this receptor is a man aged 65 to 79 with acute or convalescent COVID-19. Sequenced: peripheral blood. CDR3: CASSLWRTGISPLHF. CDR3 bases: TGTGCCAGCAGCCTATGGAGGACAGGTATTTCACCCCTCCACTTT.